One sample yielded the 23 T cell receptor beta chains listed below, sequenced in a study of cytomegalovirus exposure and HLA in healthy donors (dated by TCRdb to 2016 to 2017). Library generation was performed with the immunoSEQ multiplex PCR assay. For the multiplex PCR, a mixture combining 60 forward primers for TCR Vbeta segments and 13 reverse primers for TCR Jbeta segments was used. TCRdb carries this immuneACCESS record with in-frame sequences only. Its versions omit some clonotypes, under half of them owing to an unresolved V gene in the studies checked, with the rest unexplained. This sample is represented by about 130,000 clones; around 80% of them were singletons. About 1.8% of the sample rests with the top ten. The material sequenced was PBMCs. The source is a woman aged 45-59 years in good health and CMV-seronegative.

The rearrangement uses TRBV15 and TRBJ2-7; D is possibly TRBD1 (5 bases). The CDR3 is made up of 15 amino acids. V was cut by 3 bases and J by 0 bases, with 12 bases left in between. Germline V CDR1 and CDR2: LNHNV, YYDKDF (reference sequence). The CDR3 bases are TGTGCCACCAGCAGTCAGGGCCAGAGCTCCTACGAGCAGTACTTC. Protein: CATSSQGQSSYEQYF.

The gene calls are TRBV7-6 and TRBJ1-1; D is possibly TRBD1 (5 bases). Deletions cut 5 bases from V and 2 bases from J, with 18 bases between. Germline V lookup: CDR1 SGHVS, CDR2 FNYEAQ. The CDR3 runs 16 residues. CDR3 residues: CASSQSSGWTNTEAFF. CDR3 in DNA: TGTGCCAGCAGCCAATCTTCAGGGTGGACCAACACTGAAGCTTTCTTT. The variable domain in full, completed from reference TRBV7-6 and TRBJ1-1, reads GAGVSQSPRYKVTKRGQDVALRCDPISGHVSLYWYRQALGQGPEFLTYFNYEAQQDKSGLPNDRFSAERPEGSISTLTIQRTEQRDSAMYRCASSQSSGWTNTEAFFGQGTRLTVV.

Only a few counts were recorded for this clone. The chain is built from TRBV5-4 and TRBJ1-2; D not resolved. This CDR3 has 15 amino acids. CDR1 is SGHNT, CDR2 YYREEE, per germline (reference sequence). The ends were cut back, 3 bases at V and 1 base at J, with 13 bases in the middle. The CDR3 loop reads CASSSRRSLNYGYTF. CDR3 nucleotide sequence: TGTGCCAGCAGCTCCCGGAGGTCCCTTAACTATGGCTACACCTTC.

The chain is built from TRBV30 and TRBJ1-1; no clear D. The CDR3 sequence is 11 residues long. The germline CDR1 and CDR2 sequences are GTSNPN and SVGIG (reference sequence). Trimming took off 5 bases at V and 11 bases at J, with 15 bases between the two ends. The CDR3 is CAWGRKGEAFF. CDR3 in DNA: TGTGCCTGGGGGAGAAAGGGAGAGGCTTTCTTT.

This clone showed up just once. The chain uses TRBV13 and TRBJ2-3; 12 bases line up with TRBD2. The germline V gene has CDR1 PRHDT and CDR2 FYEKMQ (reference sequence). V trimming: 5 bases; J trimming: 2 bases; junction bases outside the gene matches: 5. The CDR3 is 16 amino acids. DNA for the CDR3: TGTGCCAGCAGCCCGCCTAGCGGGAGGGACACAGATACGCAGTATTTT. It encodes CASSPPSGRDTDTQYF.

The V gene is TRBV30, the J gene TRBJ1-4, with 9 bases matching TRBD1. V lost 6 bases to trimming and J lost 0 bases; unmatched junction nucleotides: 11. Germline V lookup: CDR1 GTSNPN, CDR2 SVGIG (reference sequence). CDR3 length: 17 amino acids. The CDR3 loop reads CACRGQGSVATNEKLFF. CDR3 bases: TGTGCCTGCCGGGGACAGGGATCGGTTGCAACTAATGAAAAACTGTTTTTT. The whole variable domain, remainder taken from reference TRBV30 and TRBJ1-4, is SQTIHQWPATLVQPVGSPLSLECTVEGTSNPNLYWYRQAAGRGLQLLFYSVGIGQISSEVPQNLSASRPQDRQFILSSKKLLLSDSGFYLCACRGQGSVATNEKLFFGSGTQLSVL.

This chain joins TRBV5-4 and TRBJ2-7; 7 nucleotides match TRBD1. This CDR3 contains 13 residues. V lost 4 bases to trimming and J lost 5 bases; unmatched junction nucleotides: 6. Germline V gene lookup returns CDR1 SGHNT and CDR2 YYREEE (reference sequence). The CDR3 here is CASSPDRNHEQYF. The CDR3 coding sequence is TGTGCCAGCAGCCCGGACAGGAACCACGAGCAGTACTTC.

The chain recombines TRBV7-9 with TRBJ2-7; a weak D match, TRBD2 (6 bases). Trimming took off 5 bases at V and 2 bases at J, with 16 bases between the two ends. CDR1 and CDR2 from the germline V gene are SEHNR and FQNEAQ (reference sequence). The CDR3 spans 15 residues. The CDR3 region has the DNA TGTGCCAGCAGCCCTAGTAGGGGAGGAACCTACGAGCAGTACTTC. It codes for CASSPSRGGTYEQYF.

The chain recombines TRBV29-1 with TRBJ1-5; 10 bases align to TRBD1. The CDR3 has 14 residues. After removal of 6 bases from V and 5 bases from J, the junction contained 7 bases not matched to a gene. From germline, CDR1 is SQVTM and CDR2 ANQGSEA. The CDR3: CSVLGTGADQPQHF. DNA of the CDR3: TGCAGCGTCTTAGGGACAGGGGCTGATCAGCCCCAGCATTTT.

This clone has more than one count but fewer than ten. V usage is TRBV5-6 and J usage is TRBJ2-7; 10 nucleotides agree with TRBD2. V dropped 3 bases and J dropped 0; count of bases not matched to a gene: 3. The CDR3 has 15 residues. Germline V gene sequence: CDR1 SGHDT, CDR2 YYEEEE. The CDR3 DNA follows: TGTGCCAGCAGCTCCTGGACTAGCGGCTCCTACGAGCAGTACTTC. It translates to CASSSWTSGSYEQYF.

V gene TRBV9 combines with J gene TRBJ2-7; 10 bases map to TRBD1. In germline, CDR1 is SGDLS, CDR2 YYNGEE. The ends lost 3 bases at V and 4 bases at J; junction bases unmatched: 7. This CDR3 has 15 amino acids. The CDR3 DNA follows: TGTGCCAGCAGCGCTGGCGGGACAGGGGCTTACGAGCAGTACTTC. As protein: CASSAGGTGAYEQYF.

The chain has TRBV18 and TRBJ1-1, with D possibly matching TRBD1 (6 bases). V lost 1 base to trimming and J lost 2 bases, with 11 bases between them. Germline CDR1 reads KGHSH; CDR2 reads LQKENI. The CDR3 runs 15 residues. The CDR3 loop is CASSPLYRANTEAFF. The CDR3 DNA reads as TGTGCCAGCTCACCACTTTACAGGGCCAACACTGAAGCTTTCTTT.

V usage is TRBV7-2 and J usage is TRBJ2-7; 7 nucleotides align to TRBD2. Germline-derived CDR1 and CDR2 are SGHTA and FQGNSA. This CDR3 region has 15 residues. V was pared by 2 bases and J by 2 bases, with 6 bases of the junction left unmatched. The CDR3 here is CASSLTRGGAYEQYV. CDR3 in DNA: TGTGCCAGCAGCTTAACCCGGGGAGGGGCCTACGAGCAGTACGTC.

The CDR3 sequence is CAIKPGGANEQFF. The CDR3 bases are TGTGCCATCAAACCCGGGGGGGCCAATGAGCAGTTCTTC. V is TRBV7-9 and J is TRBJ2-1; TRBD2 agrees at 8 bases. V was pared by 10 bases and J by 6 bases, with 8 bases of the junction left unmatched. Germline-derived CDR1 and CDR2 are SEHNR and FQNEAQ (reference sequence). The CDR3 covers 13 residues.

The genes are TRBV2 and TRBJ2-5, with 13 nucleotides matching TRBD2. The CDR3 has 17 residues. Germline V CDR1 and CDR2: SNHLY, FYNNEI. Trimming removed 7 bases from V and 5 bases from J; junction bases left unmatched: 13. CDR3 coding DNA: TGTGCCAGCACCCCTCCGGGAGGACTAGCGGGAGTGGAGACCCAGTACTTC. Translation: CASTPPGGLAGVETQYF.

This clone was recorded a few times. Other DNA sequences in this specimen translate into the identical CDR3. The CDR3 DNA follows: TGTGCCAGCAGTTTTGAGTTAGCTAGCGCGATCACAGATACGCAGTATTTT. Amino acids: CASSFELASAITDTQYF. The rearrangement joins TRBV28 to TRBJ2-3; weak D call: TRBD2 (6 bases). CDR3 size: 17 residues. Germline CDR1 is MDHEN and CDR2 is SYDVKM. V was trimmed by 3 bases and J by 2 bases, leaving 18 bases between them.

The V call is TRBV27, the J call TRBJ2-1; 7 positions match TRBD2. Germline trimming cut 8 bases from V and 4 bases from J; bases unmatched to any gene: 17. Germline V lookup: CDR1 MNHEY, CDR2 SMNVEV (reference sequence). The CDR3 is 17 amino acids. The CDR3 DNA follows: TGTGCCAGCCGCCGACGCGGGACTATAAAGATTTACAATGAGCAGTTCTTC. It encodes CASRRRGTIKIYNEQFF.

Turning to this clone: At one of its ends the junction is not consistent with the germline gene, which may arise from a read error. The rearrangement links TRBV30 to TRBJ1-5, with D possibly matching TRBD1 (5 bases). Germline CDR1 GTSNPN, CDR2 SVGIG (reference sequence). The CDR3 has 13 amino acids. This CDR3 is CAWSLDTNQPQNF. CDR3 DNA: TGTGCCTGGAGTCTGGACACCAATCAGCCCCAGAATTTT.

The V and J genes are TRBV18 and TRBJ1-1; 8 positions match TRBD1. CDR1 and CDR2 from the germline V gene are KGHSH and LQKENI. With 6 bases clipped from V and 3 bases from J, the junction kept 9 bases outside the gene matches. The length of the CDR3 is 15 residues. CDR3 DNA: TGTGCCAGCTCGCTAGACAGGGGAAGGGACACTGAAGCTTTCTTT. Amino acids: CASSLDRGRDTEAFF. The entire variable domain, with the rest obtained from reference TRBV18 and TRBJ1-1, is as follows: NAGVMQNPRHLVRRRGQEARLRCSPMKGHSHVYWYRQLPEEGLKFMVYLQKENIIDESGMPKERFSAEFPKEGPSILRIQQVVRGDSAAYFCASSLDRGRDTEAFFGQGTRLTVV.

The chain recombines TRBV28 with TRBJ2-3, with TRBD2 matching 14 bases. Germline trimming cut 7 bases from V and 1 base from J; bases unmatched to any gene: 13. Germline V gives CDR1 MDHEN, CDR2 SYDVKM. The CDR3 is made up of 19 amino acids. The CDR3 protein is CASTPLWTSGRIGTDTQYF. For the CDR3, the DNA is TGTGCCAGCACTCCCCTTTGGACTAGCGGGAGGATTGGCACAGATACGCAGTATTTT.

For this clone: The limits of the CDR3 on the DNA are not certain, so only TCRdb's listed CDR3 is given. This chain uses TRBV29-1 with TRBJ2-6; whether TRBD2, the table's D call, matches the DNA was not checked. Per the germline V gene, CDR1 is SQVTM and CDR2 is ANQGSEA. The CDR3 is made up of 16 amino acids, end residues included. CDR3 protein: CSVRGDVGAGANVLPF.

This chain joins TRBV7-8 and TRBJ2-7; D is uncertain. Trimming removed 4 bases at V and 4 bases at J, with 8 bases between. Germline CDR1 reads SGHVS; CDR2 reads FQNEAQ. CDR3 size: 12 residues. CDR3 bases: TGTGCCAGCAGCTCCGACTTTTACGAGCAGTACGTC. Translation gives CASSSDFYEQYV.

V gene TRBV6-5 combines with J gene TRBJ1-2; 9 nucleotides align to TRBD1. Per germline, CDR1 MNHEY and CDR2 SVGAGI. The length of the CDR3 is 15 residues. J was trimmed by 4 bases and V by 10 bases; bases with no gene match: 13. The DNA for the CDR3 is TGTGCCACCTCTCGGACCGGGACAGGGATCTATGGCTACACCTTC. Translating it yields CATSRTGTGIYGYTF.